This TCR beta chain was profiled in a study of CD8 T cells in ankylosing spondylitis. TCR beta libraries were made by quantitative 5'-RACE with molecular barcodes. TCRdb re-derived calls from the 5' RACE reads in MiXCR, one entry per CDR3 protein. The sample records about 220,000 distinct CDR3 sequences, roughly a tenth being singletons. This clonotype was counted at least ten times. Its antigen is as yet unknown. The study, taken as a whole, reports: What appeared characteristic of ankylosing spondylitis blood was a TCR beta motif of fewer than ten highly homologous variants. Matched ankylosing spondylitis synovial fluid reportedly showed significant enrichment of disease-linked clones. CD8+ by phenotype, disease-linked clones were relatively rare in peripheral blood.

The clonotype comes from a male donor with ankylosing spondylitis or in good health (not recorded which). Sequencing used blood, either unsorted or a sorted T cell fraction (not recorded which).

Here the CDR3 DNA reads TGTGCCAGCAGAGACAGGGATGAGCAGTTCTTC. It translates to CASRDRDEQFF. The rearrangement uses TRBV12-3 or TRBV12-4 and TRBJ2-1, with 7 bases identical to TRBD1. J was trimmed by 8 bases and V by 6 bases; bases with no gene match: 1. CDR3 length: 11 residues.